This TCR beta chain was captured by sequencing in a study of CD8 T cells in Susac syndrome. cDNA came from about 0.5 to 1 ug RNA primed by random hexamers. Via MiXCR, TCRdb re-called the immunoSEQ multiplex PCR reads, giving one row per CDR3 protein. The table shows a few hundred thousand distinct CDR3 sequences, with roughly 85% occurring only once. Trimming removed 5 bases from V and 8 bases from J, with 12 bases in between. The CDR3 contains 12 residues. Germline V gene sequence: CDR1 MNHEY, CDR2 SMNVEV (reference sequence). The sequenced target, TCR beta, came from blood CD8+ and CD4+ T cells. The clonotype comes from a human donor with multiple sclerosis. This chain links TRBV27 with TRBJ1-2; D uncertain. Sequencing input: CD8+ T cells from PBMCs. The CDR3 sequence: CASSPPAGGYTF. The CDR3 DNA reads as TGTGCCAGCAGTCCCCCGGCTGGGGGCTACACCTTC.